This TCR beta chain was sequenced in a study of Ad26.COV2.S vaccination and SARS-CoV-2 variants. TCRdb's copy holds only in-frame clones and misses some; the assay was immunoSEQ multiplex PCR. The profile shows hundreds of thousands of clones, about 91% of them singletons. Treatment meaning: roughly 20 received Ad26.COV2.S at low or high dose, single or two shots; several received placebo; per-sample allocation not given. It was on day 63 after the first vaccine or placebo injection that samples were taken. Sequenced material: peripheral blood, taken in a trial of Ad26.COV2.S vaccine versus placebo. The TCR was taken from a person aged 18-65 years who received the Ad26.COV2.S COVID-19 vaccine or a placebo.

The CDR3 nucleotides are TGTGCCAGCAGCCCGACAGCCTCCTTCTCTGGGGCCAACGTCCTGACTTTC. Translation gives CASSPTASFSGANVLTF. The chain recombines TRBV7-3 with TRBJ2-6, with a tentative D call TRBD1 (5 bases). Deletions cut 5 bases from V and 0 bases from J, with 14 bases between. Germline CDR1 is SGHTA and CDR2 is FQGTGA. This CDR3 is 17 amino acids long.